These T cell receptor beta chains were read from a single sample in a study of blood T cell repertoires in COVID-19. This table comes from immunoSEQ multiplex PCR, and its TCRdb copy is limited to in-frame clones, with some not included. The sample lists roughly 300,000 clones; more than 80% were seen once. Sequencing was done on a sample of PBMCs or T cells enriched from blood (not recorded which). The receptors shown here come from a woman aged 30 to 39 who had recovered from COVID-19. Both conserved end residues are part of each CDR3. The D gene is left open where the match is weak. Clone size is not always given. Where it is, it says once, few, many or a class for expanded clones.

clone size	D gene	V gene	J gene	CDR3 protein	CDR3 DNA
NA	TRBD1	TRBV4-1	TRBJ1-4	CASNTQTGGAWSEKLFF	TGCGCCAGCAACACTCAGACAGGGGGCGCGTGGAGTGAAAAACTGTTTTTT
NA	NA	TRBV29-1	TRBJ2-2	CSGWLGTGELFF	TGCAGCGGCTGGCTAGGCACCGGGGAGCTGTTTTTT
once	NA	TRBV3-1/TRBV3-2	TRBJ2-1	CASSQERAKQFF	TGTGCCAGCAGCCAAGAGAGGGCTAAGCAGTTCTTC
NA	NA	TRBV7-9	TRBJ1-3	CATGVNGNTIYF	TGTGCCACGGGGGTAAATGGAAACACCATATATTTT
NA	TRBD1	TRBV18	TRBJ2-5	CASSPPGQGAQETQYF	TGTGCCAGCTCACCACCAGGCCAGGGGGCCCAAGAGACCCAGTACTTC
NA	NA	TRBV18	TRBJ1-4	CASSPPLGAASNEKLFF	TGTGCCAGCTCACCTCCTTTAGGGGCAGCAAGTAATGAAAAACTGTTTTTT
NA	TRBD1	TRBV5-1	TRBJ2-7	CASSHPGQGTSYEQYF	TGCGCCAGCAGCCATCCGGGACAGGGGACCTCCTACGAGCAGTACTTC
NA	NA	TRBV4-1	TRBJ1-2	CASSQVGREDYGYTF	TGCGCCAGCAGCCAAGTTGGGAGGGAGGACTATGGCTACACCTTC
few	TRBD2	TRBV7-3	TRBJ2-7	CASSSLLAGHAYEQYF	TGTGCCAGCAGCTCTTTACTAGCGGGGCATGCCTACGAGCAGTACTTC
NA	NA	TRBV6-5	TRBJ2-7	CASSDSYSSYEQYF	TGTGCCAGCAGTGACTCTTATAGCTCCTACGAGCAGTACTTC
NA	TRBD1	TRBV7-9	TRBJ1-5	CASSSGTGGQPQHF	TGTGCCAGCAGCTCCGGGACAGGGGGTCAGCCCCAGCATTTT
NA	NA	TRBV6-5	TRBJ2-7	CASEAETHYEQYF	TGTGCCAGCGAAGCGGAAACCCACTACGAGCAGTACTTC
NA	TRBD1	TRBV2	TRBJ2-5	CASKGQFEETQYF	TGTGCCAGCAAGGGACAGTTCGAGGAGACCCAGTACTTC
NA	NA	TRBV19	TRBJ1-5	CASLDQGYSNQPQHF	TGTGCCAGTCTCGATCAGGGTTATAGCAATCAGCCCCAGCATTTT
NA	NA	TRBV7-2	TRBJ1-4	CASSRTSNEKLFF	TGTGCCAGCAGCCGGACTTCTAATGAAAAACTGTTTTTT
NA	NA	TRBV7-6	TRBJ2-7	CASSPTSSYEQYF	TGTGCCAGCAGCCCGACTAGTTCCTACGAGCAGTACTTC
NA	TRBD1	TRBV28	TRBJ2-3	CASRSSGQGADTQYF	TGTGCCAGCAGATCATCGGGACAGGGGGCAGATACGCAGTATTTT
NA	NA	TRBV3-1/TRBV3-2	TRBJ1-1	CASSQGVTEAFF	TGTGCCAGCAGCCAAGGAGTCACTGAAGCTTTCTTT
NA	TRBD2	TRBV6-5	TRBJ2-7	CASLLSGRNEQYF	TGTGCCAGCTTGCTAAGCGGGAGAAACGAGCAGTACTTC
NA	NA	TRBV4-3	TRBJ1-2	CASSQEGGVNYGYTF	TGCGCCAGCAGCCAAGAAGGAGGGGTGAACTATGGCTACACCTTC
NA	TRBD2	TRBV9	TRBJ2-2	CASSVAGAGGNTGELFF	TGTGCCAGCAGCGTAGCCGGAGCGGGAGGGAACACCGGGGAGCTGTTTTTT
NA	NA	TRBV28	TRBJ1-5	CASSGQSSNQPQHF	TGTGCCAGCAGCGGACAGTCTAGCAATCAGCCCCAGCATTTT
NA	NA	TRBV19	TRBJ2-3	CASSQTGPTDTQYF	TGTGCCAGTAGCCAGACAGGCCCCACAGATACGCAGTATTTT
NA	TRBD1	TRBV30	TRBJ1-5	CAWGQGAFQPQHF	TGTGCCTGGGGACAGGGGGCCTTTCAGCCCCAGCATTTT
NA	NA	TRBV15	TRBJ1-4	CATSRDQGRGEEKLFF	TGTGCCACCAGCAGAGATCAAGGCAGGGGCGAGGAAAAACTGTTTTTT
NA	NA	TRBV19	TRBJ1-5	CASSIGGVSNQPQHF	TGTGCCAGTAGTATAGGAGGAGTCAGCAATCAGCCCCAGCATTTT
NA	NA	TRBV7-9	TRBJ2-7	CASSFPGTDPYEQYF	TGTGCCAGCAGCTTTCCCGGGACTGATCCCTACGAGCAGTACTTC
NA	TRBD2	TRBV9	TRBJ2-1	CASSATSGSYNEQFF	TGTGCCAGCAGCGCAACTAGCGGGAGCTACAATGAGCAGTTCTTC
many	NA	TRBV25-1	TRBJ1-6	CASSAREVSPLHF	TGTGCCAGCAGTGCAAGGGAGGTCTCACCCCTCCACTTT
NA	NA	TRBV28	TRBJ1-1	CASLSGLLTEAFF	TGTGCCAGCCTATCGGGACTCCTCACTGAAGCTTTCTTT
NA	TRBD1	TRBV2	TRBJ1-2	CASGAGGYGYTF	TGTGCCAGTGGGGCAGGGGGCTATGGCTACACCTTC
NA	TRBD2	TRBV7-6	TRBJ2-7	CASSAGLAGGSYEQYF	TGTGCCAGCAGCGCCGGACTAGCGGGAGGTTCCTACGAGCAGTACTTC
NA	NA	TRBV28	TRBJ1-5	CASRAHSNQPQHF	TGTGCCAGCAGGGCACATAGCAATCAGCCCCAGCATTTT
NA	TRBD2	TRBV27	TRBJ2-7	CASSPSRGGSYEQYF	TGTGCCAGCAGTCCATCCCGGGGGGGATCCTACGAGCAGTACTTC
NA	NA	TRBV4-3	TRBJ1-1	CASSQDRGSQTEAFF	TGCGCCAGCAGCCAAGATAGAGGGAGCCAAACTGAAGCTTTCTTT
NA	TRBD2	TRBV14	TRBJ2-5	CASSPWGGTQYF	TGTGCCAGCAGCCCCTGGGGGGGGACCCAGTACTTC
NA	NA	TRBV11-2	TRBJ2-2	CASSYLQGNTGELFF	TGTGCCAGCAGCTACCTACAGGGGAACACCGGGGAGCTGTTTTTT
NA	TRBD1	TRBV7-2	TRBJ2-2	CASSLAAGGRTGELFF	TGTGCCAGCAGCTTAGCTGCAGGGGGCCGCACCGGGGAGCTGTTTTTT
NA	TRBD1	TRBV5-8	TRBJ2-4	CASSLQRQGDIQYF	TGTGCCAGCAGCTTGCAGAGACAGGGCGACATTCAGTACTTC
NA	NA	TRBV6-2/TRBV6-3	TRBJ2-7	CASSYESYYEQYF	TGTGCCAGCAGTTACGAGTCATACTACGAGCAGTACTTC
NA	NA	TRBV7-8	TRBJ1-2	CASSPYDGNYGYTF	TGTGCCAGCAGCCCATACGACGGGAACTATGGCTACACCTTC
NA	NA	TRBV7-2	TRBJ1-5	CASSPNSYSNQPQHF	TGTGCCAGCAGCCCCAACTCATATAGCAATCAGCCCCAGCATTTT